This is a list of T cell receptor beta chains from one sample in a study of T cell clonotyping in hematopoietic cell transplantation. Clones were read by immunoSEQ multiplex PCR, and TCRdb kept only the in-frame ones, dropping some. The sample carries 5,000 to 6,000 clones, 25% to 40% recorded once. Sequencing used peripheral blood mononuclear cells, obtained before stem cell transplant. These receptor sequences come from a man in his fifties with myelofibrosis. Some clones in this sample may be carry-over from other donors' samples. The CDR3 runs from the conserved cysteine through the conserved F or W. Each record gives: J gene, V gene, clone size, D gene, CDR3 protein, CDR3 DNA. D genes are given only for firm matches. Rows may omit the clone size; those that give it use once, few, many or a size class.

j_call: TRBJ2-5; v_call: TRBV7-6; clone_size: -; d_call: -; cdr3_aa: CASSLESETQYF; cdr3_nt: TGTGCCAGCAGCTTAGAGTCGGAGACCCAGTACTTC
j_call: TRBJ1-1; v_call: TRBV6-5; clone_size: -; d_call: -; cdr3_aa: CASRSGGLEAFF; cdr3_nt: TGTGCCAGCAGGTCCGGAGGGCTTGAAGCTTTCTTT
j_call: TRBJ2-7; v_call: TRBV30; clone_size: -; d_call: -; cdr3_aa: CAWTQGFSYEQYF; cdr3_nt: TGTGCCTGGACTCAGGGGTTCTCCTACGAGCAGTACTTC
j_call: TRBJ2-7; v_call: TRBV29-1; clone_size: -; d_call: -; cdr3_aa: CSERTLTGEQYF; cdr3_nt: TGCAGCGAGAGGACTTTAACTGGTGAGCAGTACTTC
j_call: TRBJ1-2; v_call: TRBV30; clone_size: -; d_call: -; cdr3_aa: CAWSIGGEIGYTF; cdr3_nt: TGTGCCTGGAGCATAGGGGGGGAAATTGGCTACACCTTC
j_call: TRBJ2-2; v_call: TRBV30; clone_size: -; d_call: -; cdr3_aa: CGGLRPNTGELFF; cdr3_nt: TGTGGGGGGTTACGGCCCAACACCGGGGAGCTGTTTTTT
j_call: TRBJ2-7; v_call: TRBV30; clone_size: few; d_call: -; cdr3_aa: CASAHTYEQYF; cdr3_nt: TGTGCCTCCGCACATACCTACGAGCAGTACTTC
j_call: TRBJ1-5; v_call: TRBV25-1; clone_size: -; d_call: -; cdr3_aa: CASSDPGDPNQPQHF; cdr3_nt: TGTGCCAGCAGTGACCCAGGGGACCCCAATCAGCCCCAGCATTTT
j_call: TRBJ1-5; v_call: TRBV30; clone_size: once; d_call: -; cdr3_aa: CAWSQLTSNQPQHF; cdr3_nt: TGTGCCTGGTCCCAGTTAACTAGCAATCAGCCCCAGCATTTT
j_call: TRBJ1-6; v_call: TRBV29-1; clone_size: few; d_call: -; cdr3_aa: CSVAGEINSPLHF; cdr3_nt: TGCAGCGTGGCAGGGGAAATTAATTCACCCCTCCACTTT
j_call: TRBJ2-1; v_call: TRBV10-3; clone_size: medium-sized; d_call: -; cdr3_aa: CAISEFPGGQTSDEQFF; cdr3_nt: TGTGCCATCAGTGAGTTTCCAGGGGGGCAGACTAGCGATGAGCAGTTCTTC
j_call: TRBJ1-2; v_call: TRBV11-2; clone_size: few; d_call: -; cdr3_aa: CASSDRNTLANYGYTF; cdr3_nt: TGTGCCAGCAGCGACAGGAATACCCTCGCTAACTATGGCTACACCTTC
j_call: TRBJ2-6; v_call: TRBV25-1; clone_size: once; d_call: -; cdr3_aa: CASSVRKEGQSRANVLTF; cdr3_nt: TGTGCCAGCAGTGTAAGAAAAGAAGGACAAAGTCGGGCCAACGTCCTGACTTTC
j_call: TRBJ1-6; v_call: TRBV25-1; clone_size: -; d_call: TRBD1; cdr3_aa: CASSGPGTGILSLHF; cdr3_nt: TGTGCCAGCAGTGGACCCGGGACAGGGATATTATCCCTCCACTTT
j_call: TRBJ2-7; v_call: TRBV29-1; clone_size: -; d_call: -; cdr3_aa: CSVEVGRGGPSYEQYF; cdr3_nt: TGCAGCGTTGAAGTGGGGAGGGGGGGACCCTCCTACGAGCAGTACTTC
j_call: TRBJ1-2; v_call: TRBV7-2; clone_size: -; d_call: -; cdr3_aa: CASSLESAPHYGYTF; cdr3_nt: TGTGCCAGCAGCTTAGAGTCTGCCCCCCACTATGGCTACACCTTC
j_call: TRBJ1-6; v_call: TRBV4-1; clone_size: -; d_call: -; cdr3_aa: CASSPTSSPLHF; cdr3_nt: TGCGCCAGCAGTCCGACCAGTTCACCCCTCCACTTT
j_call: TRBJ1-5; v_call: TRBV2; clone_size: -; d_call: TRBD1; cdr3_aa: CASSTDRDQPQHF; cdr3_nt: TGTGCCAGCAGTACGGACAGGGACCAGCCCCAGCATTTT
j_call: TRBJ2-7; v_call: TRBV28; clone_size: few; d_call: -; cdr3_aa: CASNRPPGTYEQYF; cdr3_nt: TGTGCCAGCAACAGGCCTCCCGGGACCTACGAGCAGTACTTC
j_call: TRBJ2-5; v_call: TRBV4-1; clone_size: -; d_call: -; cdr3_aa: CASSQVAGIETQYF; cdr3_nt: TGCGCCAGCAGCCAAGTGGCGGGGATAGAGACCCAGTACTTC
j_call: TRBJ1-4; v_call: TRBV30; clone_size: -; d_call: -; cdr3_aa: CAWTPPGQGREKLFF; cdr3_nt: TGTGCCTGGACCCCCCCTGGGCAGGGACGAGAAAAACTGTTTTTT
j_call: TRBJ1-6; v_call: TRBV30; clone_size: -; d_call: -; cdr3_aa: CAWATGRRGDSPLHF; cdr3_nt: TGTGCCTGGGCCACAGGAAGAAGGGGCGATTCACCCCTCCACTTT
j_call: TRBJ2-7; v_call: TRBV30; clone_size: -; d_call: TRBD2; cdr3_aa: CAWLGRGGYEQYF; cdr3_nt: TGTGCCTGGCTGGGGCGGGGGGGTTACGAGCAGTACTTC
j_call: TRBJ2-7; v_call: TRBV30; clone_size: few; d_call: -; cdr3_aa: CAWSDRGAGPYEQYF; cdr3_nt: TGTGCCTGGAGTGACCGGGGAGCGGGCCCTTACGAGCAGTACTTC
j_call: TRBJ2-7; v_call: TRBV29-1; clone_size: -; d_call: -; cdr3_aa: CSVEAQSTYEQYF; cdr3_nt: TGCAGCGTTGAAGCACAGTCGACCTACGAGCAGTACTTC
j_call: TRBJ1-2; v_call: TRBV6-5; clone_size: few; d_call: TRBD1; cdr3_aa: CASRGPTGNYGYTF; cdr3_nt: TGTGCCAGCAGGGGACCGACAGGGAACTATGGCTACACCTTC
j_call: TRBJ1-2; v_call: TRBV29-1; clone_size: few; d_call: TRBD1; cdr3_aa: CSVAARDRASYGYTF; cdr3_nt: TGCAGCGTAGCAGCTAGGGACAGGGCCTCCTATGGCTACACCTTC
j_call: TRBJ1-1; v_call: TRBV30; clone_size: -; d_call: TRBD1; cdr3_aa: CAWSGQGATEAFF; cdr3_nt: TGTGCCTGGAGCGGACAGGGGGCAACTGAAGCTTTCTTT
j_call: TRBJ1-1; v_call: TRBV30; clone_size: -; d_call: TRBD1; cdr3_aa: CAWRRQGAVEAFF; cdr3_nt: TGTGCCTGGAGACGACAGGGGGCTGTTGAAGCTTTCTTT
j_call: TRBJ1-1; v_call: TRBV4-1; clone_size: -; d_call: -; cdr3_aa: CASSQEEGWTEAFF; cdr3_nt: TGCGCCAGCAGCCAAGAGGAGGGATGGACTGAAGCTTTCTTT
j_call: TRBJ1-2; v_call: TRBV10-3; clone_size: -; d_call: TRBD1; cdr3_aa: CAISHTTTGGNYGYTF; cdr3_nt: TGTGCCATCAGCCACACGACGACAGGGGGCAACTATGGCTACACCTTC
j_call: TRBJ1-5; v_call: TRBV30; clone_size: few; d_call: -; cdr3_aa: CAWSRGGGSQPQHF; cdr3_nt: TGTGCCTGGAGTAGGGGAGGAGGCAGTCAGCCCCAGCATTTT
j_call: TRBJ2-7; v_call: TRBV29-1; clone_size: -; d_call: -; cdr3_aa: CSAAQHSEGEQYF; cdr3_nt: TGCAGCGCCGCCCAGCATTCGGAGGGCGAGCAGTACTTC
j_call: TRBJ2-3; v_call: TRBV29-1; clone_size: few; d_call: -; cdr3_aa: CSALTNERSDTQYF; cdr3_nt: TGCAGCGCCCTGACCAACGAGCGTTCAGATACGCAGTATTTT
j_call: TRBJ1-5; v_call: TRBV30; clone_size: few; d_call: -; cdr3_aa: CAWAGGAWQPQHF; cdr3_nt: TGTGCCTGGGCCGGGGGGGCTTGGCAGCCCCAGCATTTT
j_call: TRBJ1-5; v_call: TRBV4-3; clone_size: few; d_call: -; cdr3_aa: CASSQDGGGGNQPQHF; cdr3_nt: TGCGCCAGCAGCCAAGACGGGGGAGGGGGCAATCAGCCCCAGCATTTT
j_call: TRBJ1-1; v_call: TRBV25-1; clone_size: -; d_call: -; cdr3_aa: CASSEQLNTEAFF; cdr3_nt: TGTGCCAGCAGTGAACAGCTGAACACTGAAGCTTTCTTT
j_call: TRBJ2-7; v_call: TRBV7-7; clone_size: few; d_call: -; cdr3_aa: CASSPGGTASYEQYF; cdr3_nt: TGTGCTAGCAGCCCAGGAGGGACAGCTTCCTACGAGCAGTACTTC
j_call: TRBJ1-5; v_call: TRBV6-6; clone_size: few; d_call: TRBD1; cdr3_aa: CASRIQGGNQPQHF; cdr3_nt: TGTGCCAGCAGGATACAGGGGGGCAATCAGCCCCAGCATTTT
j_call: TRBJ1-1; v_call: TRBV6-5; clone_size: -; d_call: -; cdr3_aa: CASSYGQSHTEAFF; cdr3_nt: TGTGCCAGCAGTTACGGCCAGAGTCACACTGAAGCTTTCTTT
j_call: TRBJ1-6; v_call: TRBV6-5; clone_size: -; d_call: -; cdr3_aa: CASSFSASSYNSPLHF; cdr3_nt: TGTGCCAGCAGTTTTTCAGCAAGCTCCTATAATTCACCCCTCCACTTT
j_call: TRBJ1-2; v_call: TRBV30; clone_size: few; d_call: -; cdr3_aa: CAWSRQTYGYTF; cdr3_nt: TGTGCCTGGAGTCGGCAGACCTATGGCTACACCTTC
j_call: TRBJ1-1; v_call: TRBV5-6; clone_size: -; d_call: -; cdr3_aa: CASRSIMNTEAFF; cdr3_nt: TGTGCCAGCAGGAGCATCATGAACACTGAAGCTTTCTTT
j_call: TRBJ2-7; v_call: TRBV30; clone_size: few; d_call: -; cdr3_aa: CAWSTFQYEQYF; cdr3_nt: TGTGCCTGGAGTACGTTCCAATACGAGCAGTACTTC
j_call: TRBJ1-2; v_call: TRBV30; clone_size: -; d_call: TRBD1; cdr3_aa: CAWSPQGATYYGYTF; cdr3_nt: TGTGCCTGGAGTCCCCAGGGGGCTACCTACTATGGCTACACCTTC
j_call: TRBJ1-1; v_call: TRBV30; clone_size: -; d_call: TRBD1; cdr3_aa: CAWTGGFNTEAFF; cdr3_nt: TGTGCCTGGACAGGGGGGTTTAACACTGAAGCTTTCTTT
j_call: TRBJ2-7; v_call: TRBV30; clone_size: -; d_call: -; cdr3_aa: CAWSAAGNYEQYF; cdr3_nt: TGTGCCTGGAGCGCCGCAGGGAACTACGAGCAGTACTTC
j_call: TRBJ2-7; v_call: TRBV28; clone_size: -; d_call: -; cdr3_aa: CASSFRDKLPYEQYF; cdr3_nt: TGTGCCAGCAGTTTCCGCGATAAACTCCCCTACGAGCAGTACTTC